What follows are 18 T cell receptor beta chains derived from one specimen sequenced in a study of blood T cell repertoires in COVID-19. The assay was immunoSEQ multiplex PCR, and TCRdb's table has in-frame clones only and misses some. The sample gives under 170,000 clones, around 85% of which show up once; roughly 3% is in the top ten. Material: peripheral blood. These receptor sequences come from a man aged 65-85 years with acute or convalescent COVID-19.

The chain combines TRBV14 with TRBJ2-1, with 8 bases identical to TRBD2. With 4 bases clipped from V and 6 bases from J, the junction kept 11 bases outside the gene matches. The germline CDR1 and CDR2 sequences are SGHDN and FVKESK. The CDR3 consists of 16 residues. The CDR3: CASSRLGLAGFNEQFF. As DNA, the CDR3 is TGTGCCAGCAGCCGCTTGGGGCTAGCGGGTTTCAATGAGCAGTTCTTC.

The genes are TRBV4-3 and TRBJ2-1, with 12 bases lining up with TRBD2. V lost 1 base, J lost 8 bases, and 6 bases stayed unmatched. Germline values: CDR1 LGHNA, CDR2 YSLEER. CDR3 size: 16 residues. CDR3 sequence (DNA): TGCGCCAGCAGCCAAGTGACTAGCGGGAGACGCGATGAGCAGTTCTTC. Translated: CASSQVTSGRRDEQFF.

The chain combines TRBV19 with TRBJ1-1, with 12 bases that match TRBD1. Germline V gives CDR1 LNHDA, CDR2 SQIVND (reference sequence). With 4 bases clipped from V and 5 bases from J, the junction kept 2 bases outside the gene matches. CDR3 size: 14 residues. The CDR3 is CASSRDRGHTEAFF. CDR3 DNA sequence: TGTGCCAGTAGTAGGGACAGGGGGCATACTGAAGCTTTCTTT.

The chain has TRBV5-6 and TRBJ2-1, with 10 bases aligning to TRBD2. Germline V gives CDR1 SGHDT, CDR2 YYEEEE. There are 15 residues in the CDR3. Trimming removed 2 bases from V and 7 bases from J; junction bases left unmatched: 6. The CDR3 bases are TGTGCCAGCAGCTTCGAGACTAGCGGGTCTAATGAGCAGTTCTTC. Residues: CASSFETSGSNEQFF.

This chain joins TRBV19 and TRBJ2-3, with 7 bases aligning to TRBD2. V shed 1 base, J shed 0 bases, and the junction held 1 base outside the gene matches. Germline loops: CDR1 LNHDA, CDR2 SQIVND (reference sequence). This CDR3 region has 15 residues. The CDR3 DNA follows: TGTGCCAGTAGTATAGCTAGCGGTAGCACAGATACGCAGTATTTT. Protein sequence: CASSIASGSTDTQYF.

The chain is built from TRBV7-2 and TRBJ2-5, with 9 positions matching TRBD2. The germline V gene encodes CDR1 SGHTA and CDR2 FQGNSA. V shed 10 bases, J shed 5 bases, and the junction held 8 bases outside the gene matches. CDR3 length: 13 amino acids. The CDR3 DNA follows: TGTGCCACATCACTAGCGGGCCTGGAGACCCAGTACTTC. This sequence encodes CATSLAGLETQYF.

The rearrangement joins TRBV11-1 to TRBJ1-1; D call uncertain. The CDR3 has 13 residues. Germline CDR1 SGHAT, CDR2 FQDESV (reference sequence). The V end lost 4 bases, the J end lost 1 base, and 7 bases lay between the germline ends. CDR3 nucleotide sequence: TGTGCCAGCAGCTCCCCAGAGAACACTGAAGCTTTCTTT. Amino acid sequence: CASSSPENTEAFF.

The CDR3 DNA sequence: TGTGCCACCAGTGATGGCCATAATCAGCCCCAGCATTTT. Protein product: CATSDGHNQPQHF. The chain joins TRBV24-1 to TRBJ1-5; no clear D. The CDR3 runs 13 residues. Trimming took off 3 bases at V and 4 bases at J, with 6 bases between the two ends. Per the germline V gene, CDR1 is KGHDR and CDR2 is SFDVKD.

This chain uses TRBV19 with TRBJ2-5; D may be TRBD2 (6 bases). CDR3 length: 14 amino acids. Trimming removed 0 bases from V and 4 bases from J, with 9 bases in between. Germline-derived CDR1 and CDR2 are LNHDA and SQIVND (reference sequence). The CDR3 DNA follows: TGTGCCAGTAGTATAGATCAAGCGGGAGAGACCCAGTACTTC. This encodes CASSIDQAGETQYF. The full variable domain, with the rest looked up from reference TRBV19 and TRBJ2-5, is DGGITQSPKYLFRKEGQNVTLSCEQNLNHDAMYWYRQDPGQGLRLIYYSQIVNDFQKGDIAEGYSVSREKKESFPLTVTSAQKNPTAFYLCASSIDQAGETQYFGPGTRLLVL.

The chain has TRBV28 and TRBJ1-4, with 8 bases fitting TRBD1. Per germline, CDR1 MDHEN and CDR2 SYDVKM. With 6 bases clipped from V and 8 bases from J, the junction kept 11 bases outside the gene matches. The CDR3 runs to 15 residues. This CDR3 is CASRPTGGVGEKLFF. In DNA form, the CDR3 reads TGTGCCAGCAGACCTACAGGGGGGGTAGGGGAAAAACTGTTTTTT.

This clone was found once. The gene calls are TRBV2 and TRBJ2-7; tentatively, D is TRBD2 (6 bases). The CDR3 has 16 amino acids. Trimming left V 2 bases short and J 1 base short, with 15 bases between. CDR1 SNHLY and CDR2 FYNNEI come from the germline V gene. The CDR3 region is CASSEPGGISSYEQYF. In DNA, the CDR3 is TGTGCCAGCAGTGAACCCGGCGGGATTAGTTCCTACGAGCAGTACTTC.

The CDR3 DNA sequence: TGTGCCAGCAGCTTAGGGGGACAGGTCTACAATGAGCAGTTCTTC. Its translation: CASSLGGQVYNEQFF. This chain connects TRBV11-3 to TRBJ2-1; 8 positions agree with TRBD1. Germline V gene sequence: CDR1 SGHNT, CDR2 YENEEA. The length of the CDR3 is 15 residues. The ends lost 1 base at V and 3 bases at J; junction bases unmatched: 2. The variable domain in full, completed from reference TRBV11-3 and TRBJ2-1, reads EAGVVQSPRYKIIEKKQPVAFWCNPISGHNTLYWYLQNLGQGPELLIRYENEEAVDDSQLPKDRFSAERLKGVDSTLKIQPAELGDSAVYLCASSLGGQVYNEQFFGPGTRLTVL.

The chain recombines TRBV6-5 with TRBJ1-2, with D unresolved. CDR3 length: 13 residues. V shed 8 bases and J shed 4 bases, with 14 bases lying between them. Germline loops: CDR1 MNHEY, CDR2 SVGAGI. CDR3 nucleotides: TGTGCCAGCGGGCGCCCCCCTATCTATGGCTACACCTTC. Protein: CASGRPPIYGYTF.

V usage is TRBV9 and J usage is TRBJ2-1; D uncertain. V lost 0 bases, J lost 3 bases, and 10 bases lay in between. The CDR3 has 15 amino acids. The germline V gene has CDR1 SGDLS and CDR2 YYNGEE. The CDR3 DNA reads TGTGCCAGCAGCGTAGTCCCGATACTCTACAATGAGCAGTTCTTC. Its translation is CASSVVPILYNEQFF.

The genes are TRBV7-9 and TRBJ2-1, with D maybe TRBD2 (6 bases). Trimming shortened V by 1 base and J by 10 bases, and 11 bases separated the two germline ends. The CDR3 sequence is 13 residues long. CDR1 is SEHNR, CDR2 FQNEAQ, per germline (reference sequence). CDR3 amino acids: CASSLVGEDEQFF. The DNA for the CDR3 is TGTGCCAGCAGCTTAGTGGGGGAGGACGAGCAGTTCTTC.

The J gene is TRBJ1-2, the V gene TRBV9; TRBD1 agrees at 7 bases. The CDR3 totals 15 residues. After removal of 0 bases from V and 4 bases from J, the junction contained 6 bases not matched to a gene. Looked up from germline, CDR1 is SGDLS and CDR2 is YYNGEE. The CDR3 nucleotides are TGTGCCAGCAGCGTAGGGGGGACAGAAGCCTATGGCTACACCTTC. This translates into CASSVGGTEAYGYTF. Together with reference TRBV9 and TRBJ1-2, the CDR3 gives the full variable domain: DSGVTQTPKHLITATGQRVTLRCSPRSGDLSVYWYQQSLDQGLQFLIQYYNGEERAKGNILERFSAQQFPDLHSELNLSSLELGDSALYFCASSVGGTEAYGYTFGSGTRLTVV.

V and J are TRBV19 and TRBJ2-7; 8 bases map to TRBD2. With 5 bases clipped from V and 4 bases from J, the junction kept 7 bases outside the gene matches. The CDR3 is made up of 14 amino acids. CDR1 is LNHDA and CDR2 is SQIVND in the germline V gene (reference sequence). The CDR3 is CASSAGLVNYEQYF. For the CDR3, the DNA is TGTGCCAGTAGTGCGGGACTAGTAAATTACGAGCAGTACTTC.

The genes are TRBV4-3 and TRBJ1-4; D uncertain. Germline V CDR1 and CDR2: LGHNA, YSLEER. The germline V and J ends were trimmed by 0 bases and 7 bases, with 12 bases remaining between them. The CDR3 consists of 15 residues. The CDR3 region is CASSQDRSRLEKLFF. The CDR3 nucleotides are TGCGCCAGCAGCCAAGATCGTTCCAGGCTTGAAAAACTGTTTTTT.